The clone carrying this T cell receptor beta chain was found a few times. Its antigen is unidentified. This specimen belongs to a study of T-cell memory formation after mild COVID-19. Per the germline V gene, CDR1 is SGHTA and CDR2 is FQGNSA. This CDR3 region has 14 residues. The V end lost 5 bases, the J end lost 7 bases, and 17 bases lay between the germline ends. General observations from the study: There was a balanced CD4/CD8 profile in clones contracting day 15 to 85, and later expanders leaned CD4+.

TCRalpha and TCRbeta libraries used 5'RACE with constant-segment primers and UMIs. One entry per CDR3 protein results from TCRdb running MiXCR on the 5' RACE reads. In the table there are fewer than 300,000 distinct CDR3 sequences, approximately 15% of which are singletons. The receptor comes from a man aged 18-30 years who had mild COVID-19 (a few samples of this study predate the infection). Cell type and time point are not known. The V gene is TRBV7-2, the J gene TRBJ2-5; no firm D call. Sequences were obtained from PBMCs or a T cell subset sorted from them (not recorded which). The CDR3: CASSPRTDRGTQYF. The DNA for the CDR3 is TGTGCCAGCAGCCCCCGTACGGACCGTGGGACCCAGTACTTC. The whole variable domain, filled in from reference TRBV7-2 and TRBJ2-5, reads GAGVSQSPSNKVTEKGKDVELRCDPISGHTALYWYRQSLGQGLEFLIYFQGNSAPDKSGLPSDRFSAERTGGSVSTLTIQRTQQEDSAVYLCASSPRTDRGTQYFGPGTRLLVL.